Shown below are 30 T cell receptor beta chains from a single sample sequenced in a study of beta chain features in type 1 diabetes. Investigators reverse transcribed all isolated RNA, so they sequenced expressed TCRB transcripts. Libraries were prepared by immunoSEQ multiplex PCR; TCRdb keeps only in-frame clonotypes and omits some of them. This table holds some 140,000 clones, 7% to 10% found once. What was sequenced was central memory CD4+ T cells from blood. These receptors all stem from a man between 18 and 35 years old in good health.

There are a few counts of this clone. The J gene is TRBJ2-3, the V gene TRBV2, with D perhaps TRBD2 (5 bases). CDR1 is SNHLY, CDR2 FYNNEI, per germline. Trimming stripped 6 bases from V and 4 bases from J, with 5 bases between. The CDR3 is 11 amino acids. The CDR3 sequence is CASRLADTQYF. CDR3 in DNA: TGTGCCAGCAGACTAGCAGATACGCAGTATTTT.

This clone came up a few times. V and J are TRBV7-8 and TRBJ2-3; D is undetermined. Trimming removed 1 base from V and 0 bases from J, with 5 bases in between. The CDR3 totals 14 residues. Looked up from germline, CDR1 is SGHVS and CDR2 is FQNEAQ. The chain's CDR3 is CASSLEPSTDTQYF. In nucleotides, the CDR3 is TGTGCCAGCAGCTTAGAGCCTAGCACAGATACGCAGTATTTT.

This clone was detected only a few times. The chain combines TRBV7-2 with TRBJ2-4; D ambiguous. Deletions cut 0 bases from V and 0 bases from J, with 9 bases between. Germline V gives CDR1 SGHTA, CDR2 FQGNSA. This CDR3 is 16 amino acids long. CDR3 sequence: CASSLALTAAKNIQYF. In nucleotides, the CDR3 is TGTGCCAGCAGCTTAGCGCTAACAGCAGCCAAAAACATTCAGTACTTC.

CDR3 coding DNA: TGTGCCAGCAGCGCGAAAACAGGGGCCAAATGGGGCTACACCTTC. Translated: CASSAKTGAKWGYTF. The chain links TRBV5-4 to TRBJ1-2; 7 nucleotides line up with TRBD1. The CDR3 spans 15 residues. The germline CDR1 and CDR2 sequences are SGHNT and YYREEE (reference sequence). Trimming cost V 4 bases and J 8 bases; bases outside gene matches: 14.

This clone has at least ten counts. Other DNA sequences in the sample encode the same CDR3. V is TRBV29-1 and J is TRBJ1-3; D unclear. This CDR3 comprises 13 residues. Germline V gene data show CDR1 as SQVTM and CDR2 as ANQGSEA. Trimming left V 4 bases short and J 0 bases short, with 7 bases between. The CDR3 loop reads CSVGHNSGNTIYF. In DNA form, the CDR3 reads TGCAGCGTTGGTCACAACTCTGGAAACACCATATATTTT.

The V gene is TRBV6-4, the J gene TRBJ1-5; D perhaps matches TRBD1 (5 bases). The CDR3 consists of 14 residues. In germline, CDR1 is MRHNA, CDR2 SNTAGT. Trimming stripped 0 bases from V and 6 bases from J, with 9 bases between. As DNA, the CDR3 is TGTGCCAGCAGTGACTCACCGGGGGGTCAGCCCCAGCATTTT. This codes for CASSDSPGGQPQHF.

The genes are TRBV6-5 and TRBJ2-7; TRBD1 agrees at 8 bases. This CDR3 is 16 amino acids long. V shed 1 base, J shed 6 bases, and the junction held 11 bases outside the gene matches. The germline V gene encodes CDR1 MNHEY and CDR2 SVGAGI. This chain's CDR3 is CASSYLAGGKVGEQYF. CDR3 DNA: TGTGCCAGCAGTTACTTGGCAGGGGGCAAAGTGGGCGAGCAGTACTTC.

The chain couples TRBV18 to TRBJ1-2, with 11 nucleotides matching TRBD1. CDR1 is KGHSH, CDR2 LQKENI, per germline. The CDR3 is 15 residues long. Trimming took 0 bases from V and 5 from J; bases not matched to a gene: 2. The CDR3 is CASSPPGQGVYGYTF. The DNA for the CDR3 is TGTGCCAGCTCACCACCGGGACAGGGGGTATATGGCTACACCTTC.

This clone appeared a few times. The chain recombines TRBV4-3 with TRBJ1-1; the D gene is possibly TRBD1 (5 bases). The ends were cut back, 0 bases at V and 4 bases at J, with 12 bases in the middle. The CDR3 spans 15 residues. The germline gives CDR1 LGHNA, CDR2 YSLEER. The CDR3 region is CASSQEASGATEAFF. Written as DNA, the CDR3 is TGCGCCAGCAGCCAAGAAGCTTCTGGGGCCACTGAAGCTTTCTTT.

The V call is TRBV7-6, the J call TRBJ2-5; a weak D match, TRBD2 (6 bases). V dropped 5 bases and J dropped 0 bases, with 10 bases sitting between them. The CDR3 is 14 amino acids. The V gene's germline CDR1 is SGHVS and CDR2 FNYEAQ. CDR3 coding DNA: TGTGCCAGCAGCGGGGGACTGAACCAAGAGACCCAGTACTTC. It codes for CASSGGLNQETQYF.

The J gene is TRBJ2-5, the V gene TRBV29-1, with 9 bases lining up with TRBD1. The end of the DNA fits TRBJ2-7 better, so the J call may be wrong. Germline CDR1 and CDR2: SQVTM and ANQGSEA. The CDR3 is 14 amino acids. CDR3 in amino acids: CSVASLDRGYEQYF. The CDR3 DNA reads TGCAGCGTCGCTTCCCTGGACAGGGGTTACGAGCAGTACTTC.

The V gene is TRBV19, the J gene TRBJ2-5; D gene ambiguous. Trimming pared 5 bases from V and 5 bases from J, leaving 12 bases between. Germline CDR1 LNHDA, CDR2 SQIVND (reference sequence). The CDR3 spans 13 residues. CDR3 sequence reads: CASSDSSGETQYF. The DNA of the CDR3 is TGTGCCAGTAGTGACTCCTCCGGGGAGACCCAGTACTTC.

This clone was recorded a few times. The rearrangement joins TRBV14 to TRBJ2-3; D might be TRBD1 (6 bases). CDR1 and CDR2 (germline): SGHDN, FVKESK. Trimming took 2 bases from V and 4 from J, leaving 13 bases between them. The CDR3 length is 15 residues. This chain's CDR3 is CASSQFLRGADTQYF. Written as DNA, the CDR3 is TGTGCCAGCAGCCAATTTCTCAGGGGTGCAGATACGCAGTATTTT.

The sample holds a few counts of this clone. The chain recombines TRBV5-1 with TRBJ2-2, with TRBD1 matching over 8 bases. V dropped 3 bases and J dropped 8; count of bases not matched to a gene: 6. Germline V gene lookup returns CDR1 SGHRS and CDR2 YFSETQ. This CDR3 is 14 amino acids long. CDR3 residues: CASSSDREFGELFF. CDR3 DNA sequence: TGCGCCAGCAGCTCGGACAGGGAATTTGGGGAGCTGTTTTTT.

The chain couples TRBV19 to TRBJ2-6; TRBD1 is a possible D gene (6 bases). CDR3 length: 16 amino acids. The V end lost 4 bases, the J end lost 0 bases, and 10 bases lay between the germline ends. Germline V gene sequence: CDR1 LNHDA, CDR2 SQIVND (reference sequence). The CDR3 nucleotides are TGTGCCAGTAGTAAAGGGACATCCTCTGGGGCCAACGTCCTGACTTTC. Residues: CASSKGTSSGANVLTF.

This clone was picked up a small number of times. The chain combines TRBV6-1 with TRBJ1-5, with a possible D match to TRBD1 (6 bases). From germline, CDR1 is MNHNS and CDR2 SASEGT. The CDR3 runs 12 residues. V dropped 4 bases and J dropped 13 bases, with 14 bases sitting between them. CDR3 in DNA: TGTGCCAGCAGTGTCGCCGGGACACCTCAGCATTTT. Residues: CASSVAGTPQHF.

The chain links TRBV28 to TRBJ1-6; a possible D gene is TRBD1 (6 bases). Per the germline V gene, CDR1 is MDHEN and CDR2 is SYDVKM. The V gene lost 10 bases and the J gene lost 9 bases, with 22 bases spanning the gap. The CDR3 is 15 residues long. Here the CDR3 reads CATNELGGRVSPLHF. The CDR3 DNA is TGTGCCACCAATGAACTGGGGGGGCGCGTTTCACCCCTCCACTTT.

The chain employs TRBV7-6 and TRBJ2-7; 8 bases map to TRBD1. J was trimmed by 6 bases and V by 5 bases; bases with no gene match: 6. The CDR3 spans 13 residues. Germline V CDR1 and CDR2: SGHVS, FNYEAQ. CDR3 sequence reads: CASSQDRVREQYF. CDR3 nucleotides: TGTGCCAGCAGCCAGGACAGGGTGCGCGAGCAGTACTTC.

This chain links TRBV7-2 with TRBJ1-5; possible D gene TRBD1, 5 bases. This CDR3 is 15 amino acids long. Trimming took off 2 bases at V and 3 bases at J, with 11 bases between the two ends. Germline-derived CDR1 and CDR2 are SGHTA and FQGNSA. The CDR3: CASSLWQGTNQPQHF. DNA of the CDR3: TGTGCCAGCAGCTTATGGCAGGGAACCAATCAGCCCCAGCATTTT.

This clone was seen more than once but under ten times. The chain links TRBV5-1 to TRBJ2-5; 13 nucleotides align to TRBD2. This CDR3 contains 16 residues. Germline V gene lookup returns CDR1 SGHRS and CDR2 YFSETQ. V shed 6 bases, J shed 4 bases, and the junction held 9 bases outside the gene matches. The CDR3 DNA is TGCGCCAGCACCTTACTAGCGGGGGGGGCCGGAGAGACCCAGTACTTC. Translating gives CASTLLAGGAGETQYF.

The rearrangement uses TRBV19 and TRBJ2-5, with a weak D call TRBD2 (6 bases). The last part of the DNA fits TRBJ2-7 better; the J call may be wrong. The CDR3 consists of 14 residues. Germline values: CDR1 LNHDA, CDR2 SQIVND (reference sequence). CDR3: CASSAGLGDYEQYF. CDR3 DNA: TGTGCCAGTAGCGCGGGGCTAGGGGATTACGAGCAGTACTTC.

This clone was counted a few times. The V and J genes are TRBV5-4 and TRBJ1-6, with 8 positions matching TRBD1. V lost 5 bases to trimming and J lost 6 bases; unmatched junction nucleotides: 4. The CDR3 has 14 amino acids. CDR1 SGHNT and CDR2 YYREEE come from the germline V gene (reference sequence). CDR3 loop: CASRDGQGNSPLHF. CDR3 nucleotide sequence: TGTGCCAGCAGGGATGGACAGGGTAATTCACCCCTCCACTTT. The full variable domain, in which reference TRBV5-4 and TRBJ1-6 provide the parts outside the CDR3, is ETGVTQSPTHLIKTRGQQVTLRCSSQSGHNTVSWYQQALGQGPQFIFQYYREEENGRGNFPPRFSGLQFPNYSSELNVNALELDDSALYLCASRDGQGNSPLHFGNGTRLTVT.

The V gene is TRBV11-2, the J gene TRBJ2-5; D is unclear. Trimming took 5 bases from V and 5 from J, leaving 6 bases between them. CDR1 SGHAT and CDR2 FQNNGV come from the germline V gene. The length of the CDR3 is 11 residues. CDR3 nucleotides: TGTGCCAGCAGCACTATGGAGACCCAGTACTTC. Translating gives CASSTMETQYF.

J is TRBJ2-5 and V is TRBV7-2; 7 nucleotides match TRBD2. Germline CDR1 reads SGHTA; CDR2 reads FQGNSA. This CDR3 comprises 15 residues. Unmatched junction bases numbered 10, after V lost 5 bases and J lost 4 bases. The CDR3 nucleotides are TGTGCCAGCAGCGGTTACGGGCGCGGGGGAGAGACCCAGTACTTC. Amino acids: CASSGYGRGGETQYF.

The DNA for the CDR3 is TGTGCCACCAGCCGCCGGGACACGGGCCGCTTACGGGGAAAGAACACTGAAGCTTTCTTT. It is translated as CATSRRDTGRLRGKNTEAFF. V and J are TRBV15 and TRBJ1-1; the D gene is possibly TRBD1 (6 bases). Germline V CDR1 and CDR2: LNHNV, YYDKDF (reference sequence). V was cut by 5 bases and J by 1 base, with 29 bases left in between. The CDR3 sequence is 20 residues long.

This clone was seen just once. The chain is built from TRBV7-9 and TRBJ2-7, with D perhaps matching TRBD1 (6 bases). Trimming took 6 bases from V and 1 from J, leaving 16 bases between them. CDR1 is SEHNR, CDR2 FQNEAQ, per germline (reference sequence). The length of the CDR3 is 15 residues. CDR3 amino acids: CASSLGQSPSYEQYF. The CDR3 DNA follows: TGTGCCAGCAGTCTAGGACAGAGTCCTTCCTACGAGCAGTACTTC.

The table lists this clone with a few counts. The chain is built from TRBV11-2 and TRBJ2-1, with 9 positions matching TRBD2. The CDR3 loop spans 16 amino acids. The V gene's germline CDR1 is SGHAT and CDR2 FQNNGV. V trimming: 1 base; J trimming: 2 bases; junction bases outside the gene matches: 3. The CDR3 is CASSLGGGGAYNEQFF. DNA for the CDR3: TGTGCCAGCAGCTTAGGTGGCGGGGGGGCCTACAATGAGCAGTTCTTC.

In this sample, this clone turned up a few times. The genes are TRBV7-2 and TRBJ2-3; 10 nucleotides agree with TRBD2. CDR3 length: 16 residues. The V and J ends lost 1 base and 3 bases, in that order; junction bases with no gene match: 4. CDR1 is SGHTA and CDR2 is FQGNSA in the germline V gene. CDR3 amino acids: CASSLGVLAGTDTQYF. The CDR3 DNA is TGTGCCAGCAGCTTAGGTGTACTAGCGGGGACAGATACGCAGTATTTT.

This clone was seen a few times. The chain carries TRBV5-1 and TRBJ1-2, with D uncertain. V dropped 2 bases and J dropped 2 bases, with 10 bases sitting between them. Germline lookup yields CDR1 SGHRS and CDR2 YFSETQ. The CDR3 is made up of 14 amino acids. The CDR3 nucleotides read TGCGCCAGCAGCTTTTCATTGTCCAACTATGGCTACACCTTC. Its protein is CASSFSLSNYGYTF.

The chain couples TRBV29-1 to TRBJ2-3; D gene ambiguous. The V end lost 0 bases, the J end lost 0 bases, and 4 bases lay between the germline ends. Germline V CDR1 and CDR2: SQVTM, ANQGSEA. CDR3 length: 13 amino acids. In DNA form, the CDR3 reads TGCAGCGTTGAAGAGACTAGCACAGATACGCAGTATTTT. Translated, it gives CSVEETSTDTQYF.